The next 13 T cell receptor beta chains were all read from a single sample in a study of siplizumab effects on memory and regulatory T cells. Repertoires were generated with immunoSEQ multiplex PCR, while TCRdb's copy carries only in-frame clones and drops some. The sample contains 70,000 to 100,000 clones, roughly 96% of which appear only once. The sequenced sample was naive CD4+ T cells sorted from blood. The receptors here all came from a human donor in good health.

The chain employs TRBV18 and TRBJ2-7, with 10 positions matching TRBD2. CDR3 length: 16 amino acids. The ends lost 0 bases at V and 5 bases at J; junction bases unmatched: 7. The germline V gene encodes CDR1 KGHSH and CDR2 LQKENI. The CDR3 here is CASSPPGLAGAHEQYF. In DNA form, the CDR3 reads TGTGCCAGCTCACCACCGGGGCTAGCGGGGGCCCACGAGCAGTACTTC.

V gene TRBV5-6 combines with J gene TRBJ2-3, with D tentatively TRBD1 (5 bases). The CDR3 is made up of 15 amino acids. Germline CDR1 SGHDT, CDR2 YYEEEE. Trimming took 2 bases from V and 0 from J, leaving 10 bases between them. The CDR3 bases are TGTGCCAGCAGCTTTAGGGGAAAAAGCACAGATACGCAGTATTTT. This sequence encodes CASSFRGKSTDTQYF.

The J gene is TRBJ1-1, the V gene TRBV10-3; TRBD1 is a possible D gene (6 bases). The CDR3 is 15 amino acids. Germline values: CDR1 ENHRY, CDR2 SYGVKD. Trimming removed 6 bases at V and 0 bases at J, with 14 bases between. CDR3 amino acids: CAIRGHRDMNTEAFF. CDR3 sequence (DNA): TGTGCCATCAGGGGCCACAGGGATATGAACACTGAAGCTTTCTTT.

This chain connects TRBV11-1 to TRBJ2-7; TRBD2 might be the D (5 bases). Germline CDR1 SGHAT, CDR2 FQDESV (reference sequence). The V gene lost 6 bases and the J gene lost 3 bases, with 12 bases spanning the gap. This CDR3 is 13 amino acids long. The CDR3 region is CASRGLGNYEQYF. CDR3 in DNA: TGTGCCAGCAGGGGTCTCGGGAACTACGAGCAGTACTTC.

V gene TRBV6-6 combines with J gene TRBJ1-4; a possible D gene is TRBD1 (5 bases). This CDR3 has 15 amino acids. CDR1 MNHNY and CDR2 SVGAGI come from the germline V gene (reference sequence). Trimming took 2 bases from V and 5 from J, leaving 12 bases between them. The CDR3 loop is CASSYGQGRNEKLFF. The CDR3 coding sequence is TGTGCCAGCAGTTACGGGCAGGGTCGGAATGAAAAACTGTTTTTT.

This chain joins TRBV6-5 and TRBJ2-7; 7 bases map to TRBD2. V lost 6 bases, J lost 6 bases, and 11 bases stayed unmatched. CDR1 and CDR2 (germline): MNHEY, SVGAGI. The CDR3 totals 14 residues. CDR3 DNA: TGTGCCAGCAGAAAGGTGGGGGGGGTTTTCGAGCAGTACTTC. It codes for CASRKVGGVFEQYF.

This chain uses TRBV6-4 with TRBJ2-5, with D tentatively TRBD1 or TRBD2 (5 bases each). Germline loops: CDR1 MRHNA, CDR2 SNTAGT. Trimming removed 6 bases from V and 5 bases from J, with 13 bases in between. This CDR3 region has 13 residues. CDR3 sequence: CASSRRERETQYF. The CDR3 bases are TGTGCCAGCAGCCGCAGGGAGCGGGAGACCCAGTACTTC.

The chain carries TRBV18 and TRBJ2-1, with D possibly matching TRBD2 (7 bases). The CDR3 runs to 16 residues. The germline CDR1 and CDR2 sequences are KGHSH and LQKENI. Deletions cut 2 bases from V and 4 bases from J, with 15 bases between. The DNA for the CDR3 is TGTGCCAGCTCACCAGGTTGGGGGGGGCCGTACAATGAGCAGTTCTTC. This gives the protein CASSPGWGGPYNEQFF.

The gene calls are TRBV6-6 and TRBJ1-2; tentative D call: TRBD1 (5 bases). CDR1 is MNHNY, CDR2 SVGAGI, per germline (reference sequence). V shed 7 bases and J shed 4 bases, with 22 bases lying between them. There are 16 residues in the CDR3. The CDR3 region has the DNA TGTGCCAGCAAATACGGCCGGGACCCTTATATCTATGGCTACACCTTC. Residues: CASKYGRDPYIYGYTF.

A single count supports this clone. The chain employs TRBV6-1 and TRBJ2-1, with 9 bases identical to TRBD2. The CDR3 has 15 amino acids. The J segment lost 4 bases and the V segment lost 6 bases, leaving 7 bases of the junction unmatched. Per germline, CDR1 MNHNS and CDR2 SASEGT. The chain's CDR3 is CASSLSGGYYNEQFF. Written as DNA, the CDR3 is TGTGCCAGCAGCTTGAGCGGGGGGTATTACAATGAGCAGTTCTTC.

The chain recombines TRBV18 with TRBJ1-1, with D perhaps TRBD1 (6 bases). Germline CDR1 and CDR2: KGHSH and LQKENI. There are 14 residues in the CDR3. Between the trimmed V and J ends, which lost 4 bases and 6 bases, there was a span of 15 bases. Written as DNA, the CDR3 is TGTGCCAGCTCACAACAGGGAGGGGGTCCTGAAGCTTTCTTT. Its protein product is CASSQQGGGPEAFF.

The V and J genes are TRBV30 and TRBJ1-2; D is possibly TRBD1 (5 bases). The CDR3 runs to 16 residues. Trimming removed 5 bases at V and 2 bases at J, with 21 bases between. Germline V lookup: CDR1 GTSNPN, CDR2 SVGIG (reference sequence). CDR3: CAWQLRDEKRNYGYTF. CDR3 nucleotide sequence: TGTGCCTGGCAACTCCGGGACGAGAAGAGAAACTATGGCTACACCTTC.

J is TRBJ1-1 and V is TRBV11-2, with D perhaps TRBD1 (6 bases). Germline CDR1 SGHAT, CDR2 FQNNGV. The V and J ends lost 3 bases and 1 base respectively, with 9 bases between them. CDR3 size: 14 residues. The CDR3 DNA follows: TGTGCCAGCAGCTTTAAGGGGGGGAACACTGAAGCTTTCTTT. It codes for CASSFKGGNTEAFF.